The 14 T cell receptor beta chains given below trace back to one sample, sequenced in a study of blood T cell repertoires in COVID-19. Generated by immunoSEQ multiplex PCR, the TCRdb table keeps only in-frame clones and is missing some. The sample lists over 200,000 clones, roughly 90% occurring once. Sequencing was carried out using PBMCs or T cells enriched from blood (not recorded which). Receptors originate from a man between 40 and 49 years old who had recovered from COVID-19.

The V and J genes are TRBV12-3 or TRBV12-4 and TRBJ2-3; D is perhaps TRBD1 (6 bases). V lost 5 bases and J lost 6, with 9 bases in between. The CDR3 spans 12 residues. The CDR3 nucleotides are TGTGCCAGCAGTCCCCAGGGGGATACGCAGTATTTT. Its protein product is CASSPQGDTQYF.

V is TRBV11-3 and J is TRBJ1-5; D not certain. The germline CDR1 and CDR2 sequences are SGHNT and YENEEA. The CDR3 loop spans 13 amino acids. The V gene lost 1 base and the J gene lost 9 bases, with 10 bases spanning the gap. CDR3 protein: CASSLAGDAPQHF. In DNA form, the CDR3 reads TGTGCCAGCAGCTTAGCCGGGGATGCGCCCCAGCATTTT.

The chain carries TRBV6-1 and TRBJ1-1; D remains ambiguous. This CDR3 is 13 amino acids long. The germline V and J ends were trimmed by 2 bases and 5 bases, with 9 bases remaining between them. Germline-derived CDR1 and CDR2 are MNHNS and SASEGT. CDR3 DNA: TGTGCCAGCAGTGAATTAGTGTGGACTGAAGCTTTCTTT. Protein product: CASSELVWTEAFF.

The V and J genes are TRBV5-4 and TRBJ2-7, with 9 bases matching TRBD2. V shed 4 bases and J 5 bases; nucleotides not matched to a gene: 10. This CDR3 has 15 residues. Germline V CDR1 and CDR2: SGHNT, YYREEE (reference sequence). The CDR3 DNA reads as TGTGCCAGCAGCCAAACCCGGACTAGCGTCGACGAGCAGTACTTC. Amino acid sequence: CASSQTRTSVDEQYF.

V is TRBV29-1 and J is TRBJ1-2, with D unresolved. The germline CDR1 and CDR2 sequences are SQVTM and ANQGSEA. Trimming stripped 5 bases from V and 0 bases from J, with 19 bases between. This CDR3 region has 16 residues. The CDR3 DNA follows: TGCAGCGTTTTAAGGACGGAGGAAGATACTAACTATGGCTACACCTTC. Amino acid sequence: CSVLRTEEDTNYGYTF.

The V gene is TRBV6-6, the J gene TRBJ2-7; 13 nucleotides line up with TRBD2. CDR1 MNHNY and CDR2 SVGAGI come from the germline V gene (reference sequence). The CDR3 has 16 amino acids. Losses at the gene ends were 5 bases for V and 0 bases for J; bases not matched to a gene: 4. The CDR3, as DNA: TGTGCCAGCAGTAGGACTAGCGGGGGCCGCTCCTACGAGCAGTACTTC. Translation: CASSRTSGGRSYEQYF.

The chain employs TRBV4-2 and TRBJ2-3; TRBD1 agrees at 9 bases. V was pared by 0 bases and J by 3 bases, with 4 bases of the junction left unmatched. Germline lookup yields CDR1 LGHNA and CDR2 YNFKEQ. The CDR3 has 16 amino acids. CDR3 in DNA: TGTGCCAGCAGCCAAGAAGAGGGACAGGGAACAGATACGCAGTATTTT. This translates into CASSQEEGQGTDTQYF.

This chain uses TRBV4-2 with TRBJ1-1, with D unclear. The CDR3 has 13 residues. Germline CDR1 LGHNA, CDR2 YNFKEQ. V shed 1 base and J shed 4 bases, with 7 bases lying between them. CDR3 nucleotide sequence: TGTGCCAGCAGCCAAGTGGAGAGCACTGAAGCTTTCTTT. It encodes CASSQVESTEAFF.

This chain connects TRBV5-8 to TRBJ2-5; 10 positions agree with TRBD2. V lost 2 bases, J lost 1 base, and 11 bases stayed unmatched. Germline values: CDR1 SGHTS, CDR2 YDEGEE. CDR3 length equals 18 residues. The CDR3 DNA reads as TGTGCCAGCAGCTTAGGGGGTTGGACTAGCGGATTCCAAGAGACCCAGTACTTC. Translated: CASSLGGWTSGFQETQYF.

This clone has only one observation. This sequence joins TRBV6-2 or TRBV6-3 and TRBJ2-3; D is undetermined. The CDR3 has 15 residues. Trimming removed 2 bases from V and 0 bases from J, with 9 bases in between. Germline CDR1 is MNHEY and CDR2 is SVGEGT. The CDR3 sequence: CASSYVSTSTDTQYF. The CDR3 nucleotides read TGTGCCAGCAGTTACGTGAGCACTAGCACAGATACGCAGTATTTT.

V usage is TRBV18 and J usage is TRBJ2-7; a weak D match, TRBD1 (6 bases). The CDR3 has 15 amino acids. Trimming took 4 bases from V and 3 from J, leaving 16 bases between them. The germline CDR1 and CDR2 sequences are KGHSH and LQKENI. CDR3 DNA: TGTGCCAGCTCACTTCTCCGGGAACAGGGCTACGAGCAGTACTTC. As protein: CASSLLREQGYEQYF.

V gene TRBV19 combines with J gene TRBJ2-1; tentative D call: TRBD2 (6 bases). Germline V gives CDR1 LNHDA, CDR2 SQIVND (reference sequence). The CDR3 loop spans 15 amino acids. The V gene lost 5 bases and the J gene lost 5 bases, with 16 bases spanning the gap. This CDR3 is CASSLPSGQNNEQFF. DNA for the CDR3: TGTGCCAGTAGTCTTCCCAGCGGGCAGAACAATGAGCAGTTCTTC.

The CDR3 protein is CASSLAAGMNTGELFF. CDR3 nucleotides: TGTGCCAGCAGCTTAGCGGCCGGGATGAACACCGGGGAGCTGTTTTTT. The rearrangement joins TRBV11-2 to TRBJ2-2, with a tentative D call TRBD2 (5 bases). V lost 1 base and J lost 1, with 10 bases in between. CDR1 is SGHAT and CDR2 is FQNNGV in the germline V gene. The CDR3 is 16 amino acids. The variable domain in full, with the rest retrieved from reference TRBV11-2 and TRBJ2-2, is EAGVAQSPRYKIIEKRQSVAFWCNPISGHATLYWYQQILGQGPKLLIQFQNNGVVDDSQLPKDRFSAERLKGVDSTLKIQPAKLEDSAVYLCASSLAAGMNTGELFFGEGSRLTVL.

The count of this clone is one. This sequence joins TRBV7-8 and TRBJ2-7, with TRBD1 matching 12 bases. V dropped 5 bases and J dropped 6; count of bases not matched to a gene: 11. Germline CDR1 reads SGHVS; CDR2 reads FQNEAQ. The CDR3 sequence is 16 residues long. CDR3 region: CASSPLAGTGGGEQYF. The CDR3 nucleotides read TGTGCCAGCAGCCCCTTGGCCGGGACAGGGGGCGGCGAGCAGTACTTC.